This record looks at one T cell receptor beta chain sequence and its context. The antigen it recognizes is unknown. No clone much larger than this one lies a single base away; base qualities are absent. Other DNA sequences in the same sample also yield this CDR3. The CDR3 starts with the cysteine, ends with the phenylalanine, and has 19 residues. The kept DNA is CDR3 alone, 57 bases in frame from the first base. V sheds 0 bases and J sheds 2 bases, leaving 24 bases between their ends. CDR1 and CDR2 (SGHNT, YYREEE) derive from the germline V gene (reference sequence). The data were taken from a study of blood T cell repertoires in COVID-19 (dated by TCRdb to about 2020). For context, the study as a whole: The collaborator samples originated in the United States, Italy and Spain and spanned the acute and convalescent phases of COVID-19. The prospective study material was composed of cDNA or gDNA derived from T cells, B-cell-depleted T cells, or PBMCs. The dataset comprised deeply sampled blood TCRbeta repertoires from subjects exposed to, actively infected with, or recovered from COVID-19. The repertoires were made available in a free public database intended to serve as a resource for research on the immune response to SARS-CoV-2. Samples were obtained from the ongoing ImmuneRACE study (first 160 participants) and from about 1,300 subjects provided by 6 global collaborators. Nearly every sample came with metadata listing a de-identified subject ID, COVID-19 status, age in years and sex. Where HLA class I and class II types were available, the types were taken from metadata supplied by the sample provider, not from assay-based typing.

Here is what the overall study found, with its caveats: The amount of clinical and demographic metadata varied by source and participant and was provided uncurated.

One collaborating source in Seattle enrolled patients during active infection and followed them longitudinally through the course of disease. Collaborating institutions collected whole blood in K2EDTA tubes following their own protocols. For TCRbeta analysis, collaborators shipped samples in one of three forms: frozen whole blood, isolated PBMCs, or DNA extracted from either of those sample types. TCRbeta CDR3 regions were amplified from genomic DNA by means of the immunoSEQ Assay, a bias-controlled multiplex PCR. The paper's data handling went like this. The number of nucleated cells in each sample was estimated by amplification of reference gene primers within the assay. Sequence reads were collapsed and filtered to measure the absolute abundance of every unique TCRbeta CDR3 rearrangement. For each sample, productive Simpson clonality was calculated as the square root of Simpson's diversity index over productive rearrangements. TCRdb stores this immuneACCESS table with in-frame sequences only. Part of the clones is absent; in the studies checked, under half of the shortfall reflects unresolved V genes, and no reason is known for the rest. D and trimming come from the DNA, and the V and J calls and clone size come from that table. This sample comprises 200,000 to 250,000 clones, around 80% of them detected only once. Roughly 1.3% of the sample comes from the top ten.

The TCR comes from a woman aged 25 to 39 with COVID-19, enrolled during active disease. Sequenced material: peripheral blood. This chain joins TRBV5-4 to TRBJ2-7, with a tentative D gene TRBD1 over 6 matching bases. This receptor has the CDR3 CASSLGGTRGWQNTYEQYF. The bases read TGTGCCAGCAGCTTGGGGGGAACAAGGGGGTGGCAAAACACCTACGAGCAGTACTTC.